Following are 7 T cell receptor beta chains from one sample sequenced in a study of T cells in Graves' hyperthyroidism and ophthalmopathy. From RNA transcripts, TCR beta CDR3 regions were amplified. Researchers ran a first-round RT-PCR on the TCR CDR3 using the HTBI primer set. Via MiXCR, TCRdb re-called the multiplex PCR reads, giving one row per CDR3 protein. This sample carries about 560,000 distinct CDR3 sequences, approximately 14% of them seen once, and the ten largest clones take around 13%. Sequenced sample: blood. All receptors derive from a woman in her 40s with Graves' hyperthyroidism.

This clonotype was observed at least ten times. This chain connects TRBV2 to TRBJ2-3; 10 nucleotides line up with TRBD2. This CDR3 has 16 amino acids. V dropped 7 bases and J dropped 0; count of bases not matched to a gene: 7. From germline, CDR1 is SNHLY and CDR2 FYNNEI. Here the CDR3 DNA reads TGTGCCAGCAAGACCCGACTAGCGGGTAGCACAGATACGCAGTATTTT. Residues: CASKTRLAGSTDTQYF. Drawing the rest from reference TRBV2 and TRBJ2-3, the complete variable domain is EPEVTQTPSHQVTQMGQEVILRCVPISNHLYFYWYRQILGQKVEFLVSFYNNEISEKSEIFDDQFSVERPDGSNFTLKIRSTKLEDSAMYFCASKTRLAGSTDTQYFGPGTRLTVL.

This clonotype was recorded a few times. The V and J genes are TRBV5-8 and TRBJ2-2, with TRBD1 as a possible D gene (5 bases). This CDR3 contains 13 residues. From germline, CDR1 is SGHTS and CDR2 YDEGEE. V lost 4 bases and J lost 8, with 12 bases in between. Here the CDR3 reads CASSDWGTGELFF. The CDR3, as DNA: TGTGCCAGCAGCGACTGGGGCACGGGGGAGCTGTTTTTT.

This clonotype was counted ten times or more. The genes are TRBV29-1 and TRBJ1-1; perhaps TRBD1 as D (5 bases). Germline V gene data show CDR1 as SQVTM and CDR2 as ANQGSEA. There are 14 residues in the CDR3. V lost 3 bases and J lost 3, with 14 bases in between. CDR3 sequence: CSVEPGFSYTEAFF. The CDR3 DNA reads as TGCAGCGTTGAGCCAGGGTTCTCTTACACTGAAGCTTTCTTT.

This clonotype showed up many times. The V gene is TRBV12-3 or TRBV12-4, the J gene TRBJ2-7; the match to TRBD2 covers 11 bases. The CDR3 has 16 residues. The trim removed 3 bases at V and 4 bases at J, leaving 8 bases unmatched. CDR3 bases: TGTGCCAGCAGTTTCCGCGGGGGACTAGCGGAATACGAGCAGTACTTC. This gives the protein CASSFRGGLAEYEQYF.

This rearrangement joins TRBV13 to TRBJ2-5; 11 positions agree with TRBD1. Germline V lookup: CDR1 PRHDT, CDR2 FYEKMQ (reference sequence). There are 14 residues in the CDR3. Germline trimming cut 10 bases from V and 3 bases from J; bases unmatched to any gene: 7. CDR3 DNA: TGTGCCACCGCGGACAGGGGGCCGGAAGAGACCCAGTACTTC. Its translation is CATADRGPEETQYF.

Ten or more counts support this clonotype. Germline and junction disagree at one end, which may indicate a read error. V usage is TRBV5-1 and J usage is TRBJ2-3, with D possibly TRBD1 on 5 matching bases. The CDR3 consists of 12 residues. Germline CDR1 and CDR2: SGHRS and YFSETQ. The CDR3 here is CASSLGADTQYF. The CDR3 DNA reads TGTGCCAGCAGCTTAGGGGCAGATACGCAGTATTTT.

Ten or more counts support this clonotype. The chain combines TRBV3-1 with TRBJ1-5; 7 positions match TRBD1. V shed 4 bases and J 6 bases; nucleotides not matched to a gene: 9. This CDR3 region has 15 residues. Germline-derived CDR1 and CDR2 are LGHDT and YNNKEL (reference sequence). Written as DNA, the CDR3 is TGTGCCAGCAGCCCTTCAGGGGGACCCCGTCAGCCCCAGCATTTT. Translated: CASSPSGGPRQPQHF.